This record concerns one T cell receptor (beta chain) sequence. This entry belongs to a study of blood T cell repertoires in COVID-19. The wider study: Sample material is recorded as cDNA or gDNA derived from T cells, B-cell-depleted T cells, or PBMCs.

This CDR3 region has 12 residues. The germline gives CDR1 GTSNPN, CDR2 SVGIG (reference sequence). V lost 5 bases and J lost 5, with 13 bases in between. In the original analysis: The assay estimated nucleated cells by amplifying reference gene primers. This table comes from immunoSEQ multiplex PCR, and its TCRdb copy is limited to in-frame clones, with some not included. V and J calls and clone size come straight from that table; D and trimming were deduced from the DNA. The sample lists about 150,000 clones; approximately 80% were seen once. Material: peripheral blood. This TCR derives from a woman between 45 and 60 years old with acute or convalescent COVID-19. This chain connects TRBV30 to TRBJ2-7, with TRBD2 as a possible D gene (5 bases). The CDR3 protein is CAWVGVGDEQYF. The CDR3 DNA reads as TGTGCCTGGGTCGGGGTTGGGGACGAGCAGTACTTC.